The 29 T cell receptor beta chains listed next were all sequenced from one sample in a study of T cells in Graves' hyperthyroidism and ophthalmopathy. TCR beta CDR3 sequences were amplified from RNA transcripts. Initially, a first-round RT-PCR of the TCR CDR3 employed the HTBI primer set. TCRdb redid the calling of the multiplex PCR reads with MiXCR, one entry per CDR3 protein. The sample lists more than 550,000 distinct CDR3 sequences, approximately 15% seen once, with 15% to 19% in the top ten. Sequenced material: blood. These receptors originate from a man aged 50 to 60 with Graves' hyperthyroidism.

This clonotype was seen at least ten times. This rearrangement joins TRBV27 to TRBJ2-7; 9 nucleotides line up with TRBD2. Looked up from germline, CDR1 is MNHEY and CDR2 is SMNVEV (reference sequence). This CDR3 is built from 16 residues. V shed 0 bases, J shed 6 bases, and the junction held 9 bases outside the gene matches. CDR3 loop: CASSLSVAGVLIEQYF. For the CDR3, the DNA is TGTGCCAGCAGTTTATCGGTAGCGGGAGTATTGATCGAGCAGTACTTC.

Only a few counts were recorded for this clonotype. The chain recombines TRBV9 with TRBJ2-7; 13 nucleotides agree with TRBD2. V was pared by 3 bases and J by 6 bases, with 6 bases of the junction left unmatched. The germline V gene encodes CDR1 SGDLS and CDR2 YYNGEE. The CDR3 is 15 residues long. The CDR3 loop is CASSAGTSGTSEQYF. CDR3 DNA sequence: TGTGCCAGCAGCGCCGGGACTAGCGGGACCTCCGAGCAGTACTTC.

This chain connects TRBV7-9 to TRBJ2-1; D not certain. The CDR3 covers 13 residues. In germline, CDR1 is SEHNR, CDR2 FQNEAQ (reference sequence). V lost 2 bases, J lost 5 bases, and 7 bases lay in between. CDR3 residues: CASSLIENNEQFF. CDR3 nucleotide sequence: TGTGCCAGCAGCTTAATAGAAAACAATGAGCAGTTCTTC.

This chain uses TRBV6-1 with TRBJ1-3; 9 nucleotides align to TRBD1. With 10 bases clipped from V and 1 base from J, the junction kept 5 bases outside the gene matches. Per the germline V gene, CDR1 is MNHNS and CDR2 is SASEGT. The CDR3 loop spans 14 amino acids. The CDR3 sequence is CATGQGSSGNTIYF. In nucleotides, the CDR3 is TGTGCCACCGGACAGGGGTCTTCTGGAAACACCATATATTTT.

This clonotype was recorded many times. This rearrangement joins TRBV12-3 or TRBV12-4 to TRBJ2-7, with D possibly being TRBD2 (5 bases). This CDR3 contains 13 residues. Trimming pared 2 bases from V and 12 bases from J, leaving 17 bases between. CDR3 in DNA: TGTGCCAGCAGTTTAAACATATTCTACGGGATGTACTTC. This translates into CASSLNIFYGMYF.

This clonotype was seen ten or more times. The gene calls are TRBV6-1 and TRBJ2-1; D perhaps matches TRBD2 (7 bases). The germline V and J ends were trimmed by 6 bases and 7 bases, with 19 bases remaining between them. The CDR3 length is 15 residues. CDR1 and CDR2 from the germline V gene are MNHNS and SASEGT. The CDR3 is CASRRGTNSPNEQFF. CDR3 bases: TGTGCCAGCAGAAGGGGGACTAACTCTCCAAATGAGCAGTTCTTC.

In this sample, this clonotype turned up a few times. V and J are TRBV28 and TRBJ2-7; 9 positions agree with TRBD2. The V and J ends lost 1 base and 6 bases, in that order; junction bases with no gene match: 7. The CDR3 is 15 amino acids. Germline V CDR1 and CDR2: MDHEN, SYDVKM. The CDR3 sequence: CASSLYGGRASEQYF. The CDR3 region has the DNA TGTGCCAGCAGTTTATACGGCGGGAGGGCCTCCGAGCAGTACTTC.

Many counts were recorded for this clonotype. The CDR3 loop is CASSQDRLAYEQYF. The CDR3 DNA sequence: TGCGCCAGCAGCCAAGATCGACTAGCCTACGAGCAGTACTTC. This rearrangement joins TRBV4-3 to TRBJ2-7, with a possible D match to TRBD2 (6 bases). V lost 0 bases and J lost 2, with 8 bases in between. The CDR3 runs to 14 residues. CDR1 and CDR2 (germline): LGHNA, YSLEER.

Details on this clonotype: One junction end disagrees with the germline gene, perhaps due to a read error. CDR3 bases: TGCGTCAGCAGCCAAGATAGCCTAGCGGGCCTTTCGGTCCAGTACTTC. Translated: CVSSQDSLAGLSVQYF. The rearrangement uses TRBV4-3 and TRBJ2-5; 8 nucleotides match TRBD2. The V gene's germline CDR1 is LGHNA and CDR2 YSLEER. The CDR3 is 16 amino acids.

This clonotype has more than one count but fewer than ten. As DNA, the CDR3 is TGCGCCAGCAGCCTCCAGAGCTCGAACACTGAAGCTTTCTTT. Its translation is CASSLQSSNTEAFF. V is TRBV5-1 and J is TRBJ1-1; D unresolved. Germline V gene lookup returns CDR1 SGHRS and CDR2 YFSETQ. The V end was cut by 4 bases, the J end by 1 base, with 11 bases between. CDR3 length equals 14 residues.

In this sample, this clonotype turned up a few times. CDR3 in DNA: TGTGCCAGCAGCTCACTAGGGCTAGCGGGTCCCGGCTCCTACAATGAGCAGTTCTTC. It specifies CASSSLGLAGPGSYNEQFF. The chain carries TRBV11-2 and TRBJ2-1; 8 nucleotides align to TRBD2. The CDR3 runs 19 residues. CDR1 is SGHAT and CDR2 is FQNNGV in the germline V gene. V lost 4 bases, J lost 0 bases, and 14 bases stayed unmatched.

As for this clonotype: Sequence at one end of the junction differs from germline and may be a read error. The chain is built from TRBV28 and TRBJ2-7; 8 bases line up with TRBD1. This CDR3 has 15 residues. Germline V gives CDR1 MDHEN, CDR2 SYDVKM. The CDR3 loop is CASRLFGQGAGEQYF. CDR3 bases: TGTGCCAGCAGATTATTTGGTCAGGGGGCAGGGGAGCAGTACTTC.

This clonotype has just a few counts. This sequence joins TRBV14 and TRBJ2-5; D might be TRBD2 (6 bases). The CDR3 spans 13 residues. Trimming took 5 bases from V and 7 from J, leaving 14 bases between them. Germline loops: CDR1 SGHDN, CDR2 FVKESK. The CDR3 spells CASSTTSSGTQYF. The CDR3 region has the DNA TGTGCCAGCAGCACTACTAGCTCCGGGACCCAGTACTTC. Filled out from reference TRBV14 and TRBJ2-5, the complete variable domain reads EAGVTQFPSHSVIEKGQTVTLRCDPISGHDNLYWYRRVMGKEIKFLLHFVKESKQDESGMPNNRFLAERTGGTYSTLKVQPAELEDSGVYFCASSTTSSGTQYFGPGTRLLVL.

The chain joins TRBV7-9 to TRBJ1-1; no clear D gene. The CDR3 is 11 amino acids. The V gene lost 6 bases and the J gene lost 7 bases, with 9 bases spanning the gap. CDR1 SEHNR and CDR2 FQNEAQ come from the germline V gene (reference sequence). In DNA form, the CDR3 reads TGTGCCAGCAGACTTACACATGAAGCTTTCTTT. It encodes CASRLTHEAFF.

This clonotype was found many times. V and J are TRBV15 and TRBJ1-1; weak D call: TRBD1 (5 bases). Germline CDR1 is LNHNV and CDR2 is YYDKDF (reference sequence). The CDR3 is made up of 15 amino acids. The V end was cut by 3 bases, the J end by 6 bases, with 17 bases between. The CDR3 loop is CATSRDTSAPAEAFF. CDR3 sequence (DNA): TGTGCCACCAGCAGGGACACCTCGGCTCCCGCTGAAGCTTTCTTT.

The gene calls are TRBV2 and TRBJ2-1, with TRBD2 identical over 12 bases. The CDR3 is 14 amino acids. The V gene's germline CDR1 is SNHLY and CDR2 FYNNEI. V shed 4 bases and J 8 bases; nucleotides not matched to a gene: 3. CDR3 in amino acids: CASSGTSGTHEQFF. The DNA of the CDR3 is TGTGCCAGCAGTGGGACTAGCGGGACCCATGAGCAGTTCTTC.

This clonotype was detected a few times. This may be a read error: a much more frequent sequence differs by one nucleotide. The J gene is TRBJ1-1, the V gene TRBV27; D unclear. The CDR3 has 11 residues. Trimming cost V 8 bases and J 1 base, with 5 bases left between them. The germline V gene has CDR1 MNHEY and CDR2 SMNVEV (reference sequence). This CDR3 is CASVPNTEAFF. In DNA, the CDR3 is TGTGCCAGCGTGCCGAACACTGAAGCTTTCTTT.

This clonotype was seen at least ten times. The J gene is TRBJ2-7, the V gene TRBV11-2, with D possibly matching TRBD1 (6 bases). The CDR3 contains 14 residues. The germline gives CDR1 SGHAT, CDR2 FQNNGV. V shed 3 bases and J shed 3 bases, with 12 bases lying between them. CDR3 amino acids: CASSLWRTDYEQYF. CDR3 coding DNA: TGTGCCAGCAGCTTGTGGAGGACAGACTACGAGCAGTACTTC.

This clonotype was observed a single time. J is TRBJ1-5 and V is TRBV30; 7 positions agree with TRBD1. The V gene's germline CDR1 is GTSNPN and CDR2 SVGIG (reference sequence). The CDR3 is 14 amino acids. The junction had 4 bases not matched to a gene; V was cut back by 3 bases and J by 2 bases. CDR3: CAWSSGQGNQPQHF. The DNA of the CDR3 is TGTGCCTGGAGCTCTGGACAGGGCAATCAGCCCCAGCATTTT.

This clonotype was picked up many times. The chain combines TRBV12-3 or TRBV12-4 with TRBJ1-5, with TRBD1 matching 9 bases. The CDR3 loop spans 13 amino acids. J gave up 9 bases and V 6 bases, and 6 bases lay outside the gene matches. CDR3 residues: CASSSGQGGPQHF. CDR3 DNA sequence: TGTGCCAGCAGCTCGGGACAGGGAGGGCCCCAGCATTTT.

The CDR3 here is CAWTPTGRFSEAFF. The CDR3 nucleotides are TGTGCCTGGACCCCGACAGGGAGGTTCTCTGAAGCTTTCTTT. The genes are TRBV30 and TRBJ1-1, with 7 nucleotides matching TRBD1. Germline values: CDR1 GTSNPN, CDR2 SVGIG (reference sequence). This CDR3 region has 14 residues. V lost 4 bases and J lost 6; bases outside the gene matches: 11.

Ten or more counts support this clonotype. This sequence joins TRBV5-1 and TRBJ2-6; TRBD2 agrees at 7 bases. CDR1 and CDR2 (germline): SGHRS, YFSETQ. With 0 bases clipped from V and 0 bases from J, the junction kept 9 bases outside the gene matches. The CDR3 contains 19 residues. CDR3 DNA sequence: TGCGCCAGCAGCTTGGCGGGGAGGCCGGGGGGCTCTGGGGCCAACGTCCTGACTTTC. Amino acid sequence: CASSLAGRPGGSGANVLTF.

This clonotype was seen at least ten times. The rearrangement links TRBV12-3 or TRBV12-4 to TRBJ1-1; perhaps TRBD1 as D (5 bases). The CDR3 runs to 13 residues. V lost 8 bases to trimming and J lost 4 bases, with 14 bases between them. The CDR3: CASGRDFPTEAFF. In nucleotides, the CDR3 is TGTGCCAGCGGTAGGGACTTCCCCACTGAAGCTTTCTTT.

In this sample, this clonotype turned up many times. CDR3 amino acids: CASSDRWSNQPQHF. The CDR3 nucleotides are TGTGCCAGCAGTGACAGGTGGAGCAATCAGCCCCAGCATTTT. The chain is built from TRBV2 and TRBJ1-5; D not certain. V lost 3 bases and J 1 base, leaving 7 bases between the germline ends. The length of the CDR3 is 14 residues. The V gene's germline CDR1 is SNHLY and CDR2 FYNNEI.

This sequence joins TRBV9 and TRBJ2-1, with D perhaps TRBD1 or TRBD2 (7 bases each). V lost 0 bases and J lost 2, with 15 bases in between. Germline V gene data show CDR1 as SGDLS and CDR2 as YYNGEE. The CDR3 contains 17 residues. DNA for the CDR3: TGTGCCAGCAGCGTAGGGTCAGGGGGAGGGCCCTACAATGAGCAGTTCTTC. The encoded protein is CASSVGSGGGPYNEQFF. Combining the CDR3 with reference TRBV9 and TRBJ2-1 gives the whole variable domain DSGVTQTPKHLITATGQRVTLRCSPRSGDLSVYWYQQSLDQGLQFLIQYYNGEERAKGNILERFSAQQFPDLHSELNLSSLELGDSALYFCASSVGSGGGPYNEQFFGPGTRLTVL.

This clonotype was found many times. V gene TRBV5-1 combines with J gene TRBJ1-2; a weak D match, TRBD1 (5 bases). The V gene lost 6 bases and the J gene lost 1 base, with 13 bases spanning the gap. Per the germline V gene, CDR1 is SGHRS and CDR2 is YFSETQ. The CDR3 length is 14 residues. The CDR3 here is CASTLGGDNYGYTF. Written as DNA, the CDR3 is TGCGCCAGCACTCTGGGAGGGGATAACTATGGCTACACCTTC.

This clonotype was recorded at least ten times. V is TRBV7-9 and J is TRBJ1-2; D remains unclear. Trimming took 5 bases from V and 3 from J, leaving 19 bases between them. Per the germline V gene, CDR1 is SEHNR and CDR2 is FQNEAQ (reference sequence). There are 16 residues in the CDR3. The CDR3 DNA reads as TGTGCCAGCAGCCCGTCTAGAGGCCTGTTGGACTATGGCTACACCTTC. This sequence encodes CASSPSRGLLDYGYTF.

This clonotype was counted ten times or more. The chain recombines TRBV11-1 with TRBJ1-1, with D uncertain. CDR1 and CDR2 (germline): SGHAT, FQDESV (reference sequence). The CDR3 loop spans 13 amino acids. Trimming cost V 4 bases and J 3 bases, with 9 bases left between them. The CDR3 protein is CASSSGLDTEAFF. CDR3 in DNA: TGTGCCAGCAGCTCAGGACTGGACACTGAAGCTTTCTTT.

This clonotype was recorded many times. This chain links TRBV11-1 with TRBJ2-7, with 8 bases identical to TRBD1. The V gene end was trimmed by 4 bases and the J gene end by 5 bases; junction bases not matched to a gene: 4. The CDR3 sequence is 13 residues long. Germline V lookup: CDR1 SGHAT, CDR2 FQDESV (reference sequence). Here the CDR3 DNA reads TGTGCCAGCAGCTATGACAGGGGCAACGAGCAGTACTTC. Residues: CASSYDRGNEQYF.